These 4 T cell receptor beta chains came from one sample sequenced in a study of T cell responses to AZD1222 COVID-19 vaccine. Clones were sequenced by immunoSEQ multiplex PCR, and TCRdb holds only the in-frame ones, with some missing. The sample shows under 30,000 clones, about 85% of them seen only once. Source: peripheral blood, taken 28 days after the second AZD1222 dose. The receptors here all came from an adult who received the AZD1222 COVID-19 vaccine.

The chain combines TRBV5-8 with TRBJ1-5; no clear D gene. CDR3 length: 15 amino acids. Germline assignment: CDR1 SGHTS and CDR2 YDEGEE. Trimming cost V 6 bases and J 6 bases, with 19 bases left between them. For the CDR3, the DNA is TGTGCCAGCATCCTTACCCGGAATGGAAGTCAGCCCCAGCATTTT. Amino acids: CASILTRNGSQPQHF.

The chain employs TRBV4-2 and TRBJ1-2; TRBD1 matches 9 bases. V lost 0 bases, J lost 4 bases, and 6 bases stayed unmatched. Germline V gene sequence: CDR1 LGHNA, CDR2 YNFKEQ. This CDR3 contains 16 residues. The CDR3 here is CASSQDKGQGGYGYTF. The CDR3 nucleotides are TGTGCCAGCAGCCAAGATAAGGGACAGGGTGGCTATGGCTACACCTTC.

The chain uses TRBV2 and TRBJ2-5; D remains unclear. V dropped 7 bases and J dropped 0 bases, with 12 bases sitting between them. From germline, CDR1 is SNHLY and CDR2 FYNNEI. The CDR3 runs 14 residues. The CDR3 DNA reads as TGTGCCAGCACCGAGCGACTGTACCAAGAGACCCAGTACTTC. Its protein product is CASTERLYQETQYF.

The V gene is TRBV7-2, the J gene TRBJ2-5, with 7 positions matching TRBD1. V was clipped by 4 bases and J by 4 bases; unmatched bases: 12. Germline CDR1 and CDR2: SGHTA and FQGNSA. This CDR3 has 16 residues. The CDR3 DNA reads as TGTGCCAGCAGCTCCCACCACAGGGGTTACGGAGAGACCCAGTACTTC. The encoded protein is CASSSHHRGYGETQYF.